This T cell receptor beta chain originates from a study of regulatory dendritic cells for organ transplantation. Overall study findings and caveats: Memory CD8+ T cells were the most oligoclonal; naive cells were highly diverse. Mature dendritic cells appeared to drive more memory CD8+ clonal expansion than regulatory ones.

Comment on this clone: Its antigen is undetermined.

The V segment lost 2 bases and the J segment 1 base; nucleotides outside the gene matches: 6. The germline CDR1 and CDR2 sequences are PRHDT and FYEKMQ (reference sequence). The CDR3 extends over 16 amino acids. TCRdb's table, derived via immunoSEQ multiplex PCR, lists solely in-frame clones and lacks some. This repertoire shows roughly 35,000 clones, 85% to 90% found once; its top ten account for just over 0.06%. Naive CD45RA+ and memory CD45RO+ CD4+ or CD8+ T cells were FACS-sorted. The sequenced material came from naive CD4+ T cells from blood. Subset meaning: CD45RA+ naive T cells. The chain uses TRBV13 and TRBJ2-3; 7 bases agree with TRBD1. The receptor comes from a human donor in good health. The CDR3 DNA sequence: TGTGCCAGCAGCTTAAGACAGGGTTATCGCACAGATACGCAGTATTTT. Protein sequence: CASSLRQGYRTDTQYF.